The 17 T cell receptor beta chains presented below share a single source sample, sequenced in a study of response to subunit inactivated influenza vaccine. Using its own MiXCR run on the RT-PCR reads, TCRdb lists one record per CDR3 protein. Of around 180,000 distinct CDR3 sequences listed, approximately 8.7% are singletons. Sequenced here: non-naive T cells sorted from PBMCs, sampled on the day of vaccination. Source of these receptors: a man aged 50 to 59 who received an inactivated influenza vaccine.

This clonotype was seen at least ten times. The CDR3 reads CASSTSGQPQHF. CDR3 in DNA: TGTGCCAGCAGCACCTCTGGACAGCCCCAGCATTTT. This sequence joins TRBV6-2 or TRBV6-3 and TRBJ1-5; D remains unclear. The CDR3 sequence is 12 residues long. V was clipped by 6 bases and J by 7 bases, with 10 bases between them. Germline CDR1 MNHEY, CDR2 SVGEGT.

This clonotype showed up many times. The chain uses TRBV18 and TRBJ2-7; D may be TRBD1 (6 bases). The germline gives CDR1 KGHSH, CDR2 LQKENI. The CDR3 has 15 amino acids. V shed 3 bases and J shed 2 bases, with 14 bases lying between them. Here the CDR3 DNA reads TGTGCCAGCTCACCCGTTCCTGGGGACACCTACGAGCAGTACTTC. Protein sequence: CASSPVPGDTYEQYF.

The chain has TRBV6-5 and TRBJ2-1; 12 nucleotides align to TRBD2. V lost 6 bases and J lost 15; bases outside the gene matches: 6. CDR1 MNHEY and CDR2 SVGAGI come from the germline V gene. This CDR3 has 12 amino acids. CDR3 sequence (DNA): TGTGCCAGCAGACGGACTAGCGGGGTTATGTTCTTC. It specifies CASRRTSGVMFF.

This clonotype was detected ten times or more. The V call is TRBV15, the J call TRBJ1-2; the D gene is possibly TRBD1 (5 bases). V lost 4 bases and J 3 bases, leaving 18 bases between the germline ends. The CDR3 loop spans 16 amino acids. Germline V lookup: CDR1 LNHNV, CDR2 YYDKDF (reference sequence). CDR3 amino acids: CATSTRKGAIDYGYTF. The CDR3 bases are TGTGCCACCAGCACCCGGAAAGGGGCCATTGACTATGGCTACACCTTC.

The chain uses TRBV5-1 and TRBJ2-5; tentative D call: TRBD1 (6 bases). This CDR3 has 15 residues. Germline V gene data show CDR1 as SGHRS and CDR2 as YFSETQ. Deletions cut 5 bases from V and 1 base from J, with 15 bases between. This CDR3 reads CASRPRGEGQETQYF. Written as DNA, the CDR3 is TGCGCCAGCAGGCCCAGGGGAGAGGGCCAAGAGACCCAGTACTTC.

The sample holds a few counts of this clonotype. The J gene is TRBJ2-7, the V gene TRBV7-2; TRBD2 matches at 7 bases. The germline V gene has CDR1 SGHTA and CDR2 FQGNSA. The CDR3 loop spans 14 amino acids. V was pared by 4 bases and J by 2 bases, with 5 bases of the junction left unmatched. The CDR3 reads CASSSGGGPYEQYF. CDR3 bases: TGTGCCAGCAGCTCCGGGGGAGGGCCCTACGAGCAGTACTTC.

This chain connects TRBV20-1 to TRBJ1-2; possibly TRBD1 for D (5 bases). Germline CDR1 and CDR2: DFQATT and SNEGSKA (reference sequence). The V end was cut by 2 bases, the J end by 5 bases, with 15 bases between. The CDR3 length is 14 residues. The CDR3 region is CSARPPQAGYGYTF. The CDR3 DNA is TGCAGTGCTAGACCGCCACAGGCAGGTTATGGCTACACCTTC.

In this sample, this clonotype turned up many times. The genes are TRBV5-6 and TRBJ2-5; possibly TRBD2 for D (6 bases). Per germline, CDR1 SGHDT and CDR2 YYEEEE. The CDR3 covers 15 residues. V dropped 4 bases and J dropped 1 base, with 14 bases sitting between them. The CDR3 nucleotides read TGTGCCAGCAGCGGGGAGGAGGGCCCCCAAGAGACCCAGTACTTC. Residues: CASSGEEGPQETQYF.

Many counts were recorded for this clonotype. The rearrangement links TRBV12-3 or TRBV12-4 to TRBJ2-1; D remains ambiguous. Trimming removed 3 bases from V and 5 bases from J, with 14 bases in between. The CDR3 has 15 residues. Here the CDR3 reads CASSFGSLLNNEQFF. The CDR3 DNA reads as TGTGCCAGCAGTTTTGGGTCCCTTCTAAACAATGAGCAGTTCTTC.

Worth noting for this clonotype: At one end the junction does not follow the germline gene, possibly because of a read error. The J gene is TRBJ2-1, the V gene TRBV28; tentative D call: TRBD1 (5 bases). CDR1 and CDR2 (germline): MDHEN, SYDVKM. The CDR3 length is 15 residues. The CDR3: CASSLGAQSYDEQFF. CDR3 nucleotide sequence: TGTGCCAGCAGTTTAGGGGCGCAGTCCTACGATGAGCAGTTCTTC.

This chain connects TRBV12-3 or TRBV12-4 to TRBJ1-5; tentative D call: TRBD1 (5 bases). Trimming shortened V by 5 bases and J by 7 bases, and 18 bases separated the two germline ends. The CDR3 spans 15 residues. The CDR3 here is CASSMYRHGGQPQHF. CDR3 DNA sequence: TGTGCCAGCAGTATGTACAGGCACGGTGGCCAGCCCCAGCATTTT.

This clonotype appeared a few times. The chain combines TRBV6-6 with TRBJ1-2; 7 bases line up with TRBD1. Germline CDR1 reads MNHNY; CDR2 reads SVGAGI (reference sequence). This CDR3 comprises 13 residues. The V segment lost 8 bases and the J segment 4 bases; nucleotides outside the gene matches: 7. The CDR3 reads CASGGQKIYGYTF. CDR3 nucleotide sequence: TGTGCCAGCGGGGGACAGAAAATCTATGGCTACACCTTC.

Ten or more counts support this clonotype. The V and J genes are TRBV3-1 and TRBJ2-7; a possible D gene is TRBD1 (6 bases). V gave up 4 bases and J gave up 1 base, with 8 bases separating them. The CDR3 totals 13 residues. Germline V gene data show CDR1 as LGHDT and CDR2 as YNNKEL (reference sequence). This chain's CDR3 is CASSPGTSYEQYF. The DNA for the CDR3 is TGTGCCAGCAGCCCCGGGACATCCTACGAGCAGTACTTC.

The chain recombines TRBV11-2 with TRBJ2-3, with D perhaps TRBD2 (5 bases). Deletions cut 4 bases from V and 2 bases from J, with 13 bases between. The CDR3 contains 15 residues. Germline values: CDR1 SGHAT, CDR2 FQNNGV. In DNA form, the CDR3 reads TGTGCCAGCAGCTCTCTTACTAGATACACAGATACGCAGTATTTT. Its translation is CASSSLTRYTDTQYF.

The V and J genes are TRBV28 and TRBJ2-7; D unclear. V was clipped by 3 bases and J by 6 bases, with 21 bases between them. The CDR3 runs 16 residues. Per the germline V gene, CDR1 is MDHEN and CDR2 is SYDVKM. The CDR3 spells CASSFERAPHLGEQYF. The CDR3 DNA sequence: TGTGCCAGCAGTTTTGAAAGGGCCCCTCACCTGGGCGAGCAGTACTTC.

This clonotype has more than one count but fewer than ten. The chain combines TRBV7-3 with TRBJ2-5, with D possibly TRBD1 on 6 matching bases. V was cut by 5 bases and J by 1 base, with 8 bases left in between. The V gene's germline CDR1 is SGHTA and CDR2 FQGTGA. This CDR3 has 13 amino acids. The CDR3 here is CASSRQAQETQYF. The CDR3 DNA sequence: TGTGCCAGCAGCAGACAGGCCCAAGAGACCCAGTACTTC. Filled out from reference TRBV7-3 and TRBJ2-5, the complete variable domain reads GAGVSQTPSNKVTEKGKYVELRCDPISGHTALYWYRQSLGQGPEFLIYFQGTGAADDSGLPNDRFFAVRPEGSVSTLKIQRTERGDSAVYLCASSRQAQETQYFGPGTRLLVL.

In its sample, this clonotype was seen many times. The rearrangement joins TRBV5-6 to TRBJ1-4; perhaps TRBD1 as D (6 bases). Deletions cut 4 bases from V and 7 bases from J, with 14 bases between. The CDR3 contains 14 residues. Per germline, CDR1 SGHDT and CDR2 YYEEEE. DNA of the CDR3: TGTGCCAGCAGCCGAGGGGGGGTCTCTGAAAAACTGTTTTTT. This sequence encodes CASSRGGVSEKLFF.